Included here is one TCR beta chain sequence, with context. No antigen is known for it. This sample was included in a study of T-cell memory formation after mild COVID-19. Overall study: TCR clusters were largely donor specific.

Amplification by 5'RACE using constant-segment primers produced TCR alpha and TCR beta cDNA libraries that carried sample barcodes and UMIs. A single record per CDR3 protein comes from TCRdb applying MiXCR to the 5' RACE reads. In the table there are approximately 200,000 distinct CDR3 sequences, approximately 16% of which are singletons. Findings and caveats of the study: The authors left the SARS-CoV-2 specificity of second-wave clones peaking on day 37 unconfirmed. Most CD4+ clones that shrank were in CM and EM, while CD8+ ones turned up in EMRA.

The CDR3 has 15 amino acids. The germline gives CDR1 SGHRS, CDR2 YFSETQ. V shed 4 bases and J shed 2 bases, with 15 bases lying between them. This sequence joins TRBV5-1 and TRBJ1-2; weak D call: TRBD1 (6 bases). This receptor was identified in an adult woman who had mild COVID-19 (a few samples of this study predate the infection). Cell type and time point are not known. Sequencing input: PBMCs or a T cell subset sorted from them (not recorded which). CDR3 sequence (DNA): TGCGCCAGCAGCCCCATCGCCACAGGGAACTATGGCTACACCTTC. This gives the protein CASSPIATGNYGYTF.